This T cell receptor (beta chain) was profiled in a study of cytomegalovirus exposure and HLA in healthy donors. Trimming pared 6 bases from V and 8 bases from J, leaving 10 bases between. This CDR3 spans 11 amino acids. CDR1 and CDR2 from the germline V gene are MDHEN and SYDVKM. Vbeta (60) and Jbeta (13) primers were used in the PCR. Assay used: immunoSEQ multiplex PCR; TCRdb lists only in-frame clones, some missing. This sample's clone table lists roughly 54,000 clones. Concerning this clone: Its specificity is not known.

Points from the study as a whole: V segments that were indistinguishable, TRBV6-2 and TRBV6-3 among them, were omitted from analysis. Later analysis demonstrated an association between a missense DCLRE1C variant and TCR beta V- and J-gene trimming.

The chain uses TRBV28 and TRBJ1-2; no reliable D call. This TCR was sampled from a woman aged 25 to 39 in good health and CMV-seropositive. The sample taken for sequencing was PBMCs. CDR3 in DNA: TGTGCCAGCAGGGTCTCGGGGGGCTACACCTTC. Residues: CASRVSGGYTF.